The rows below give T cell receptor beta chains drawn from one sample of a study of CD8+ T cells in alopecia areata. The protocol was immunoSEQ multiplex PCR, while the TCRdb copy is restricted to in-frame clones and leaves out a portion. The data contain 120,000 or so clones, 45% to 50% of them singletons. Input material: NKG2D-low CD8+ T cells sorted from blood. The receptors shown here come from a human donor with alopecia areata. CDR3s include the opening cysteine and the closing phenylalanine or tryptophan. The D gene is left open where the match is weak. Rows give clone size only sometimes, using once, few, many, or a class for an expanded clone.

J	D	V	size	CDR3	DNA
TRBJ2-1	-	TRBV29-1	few	CSVAEGDEQFF	TGCAGCGTTGCGGAAGGCGATGAGCAGTTCTTC
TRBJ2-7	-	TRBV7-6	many	CASSEGDEQYF	TGTGCCAGCAGCGAGGGGGACGAGCAGTACTTC
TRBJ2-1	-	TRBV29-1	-	CSVDSWTGGNEQFF	TGCAGCGTTGATTCCTGGACTGGAGGTAATGAGCAGTTCTTC
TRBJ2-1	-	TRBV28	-	CASTPGGSQFF	TGTGCCAGCACCCCTGGCGGGTCGCAGTTCTTC
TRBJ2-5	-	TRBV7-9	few	CASSLDKTGPKTQYF	TGTGCCAGCAGCTTAGATAAGACGGGACCTAAGACCCAGTACTTC
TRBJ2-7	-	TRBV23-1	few	CASSHSSGEVIHEQYF	TGCGCCAGCAGTCACTCTTCGGGAGAGGTGATCCACGAGCAGTACTTC
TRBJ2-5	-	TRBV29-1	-	CSVPPPGRGPETQYF	TGCAGCGTGCCACCTCCTGGGCGGGGCCCAGAGACCCAGTACTTC
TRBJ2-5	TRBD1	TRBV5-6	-	CASSTLRQGGETQYF	TGTGCCAGCAGCACGCTCAGACAGGGTGGAGAGACCCAGTACTTC
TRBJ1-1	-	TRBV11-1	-	CASSLGGAPDSF	TGTGCCAGCAGCTTAGGGGGAGCTCCAGACTCCTTT
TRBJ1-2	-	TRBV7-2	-	CASSLGFQAVPNYGYTF	TGTGCCAGCAGCTTAGGCTTCCAGGCCGTACCAAACTATGGCTACACCTTC
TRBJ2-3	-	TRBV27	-	CASTLGDTQYF	TGTGCCAGCACCTTGGGGGATACGCAGTATTTT
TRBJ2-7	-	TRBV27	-	CASSSRRSEQYF	TGTGCCAGCAGTTCCCGGAGGAGCGAGCAGTACTTC
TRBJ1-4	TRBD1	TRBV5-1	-	CASSEYGTGGEKLFF	TGCGCCAGCAGTGAATATGGGACAGGGGGCGAAAAACTGTTTTTT
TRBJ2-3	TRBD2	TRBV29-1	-	CSVAGTSDTDTQYF	TGCAGCGTTGCCGGGACTAGCGATACAGATACGCAGTATTTT
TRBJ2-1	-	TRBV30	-	CAWSVSWGYNEQFF	TGTGCCTGGAGTGTATCCTGGGGTTACAATGAGCAGTTCTTC
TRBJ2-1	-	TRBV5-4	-	CASSAYNEQFF	TGTGCCAGCAGCGCGTACAATGAGCAGTTCTTC
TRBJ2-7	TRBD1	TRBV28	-	CASSSSPGQGTGEQYF	TGTGCCAGCAGCTCCTCTCCGGGACAGGGGACGGGCGAGCAGTACTTC
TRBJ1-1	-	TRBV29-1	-	CSVVGGTNTEAFF	TGCAGCGTTGTAGGCGGGACCAACACTGAAGCTTTCTTT
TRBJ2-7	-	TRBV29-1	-	CSVEVARSYEQYF	TGCAGCGTTGAAGTGGCTCGCTCCTACGAGCAGTACTTC
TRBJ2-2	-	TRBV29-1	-	CSVEEHRELFF	TGCAGCGTTGAAGAACATAGGGAGCTGTTTTTT
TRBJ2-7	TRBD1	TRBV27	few	CASSSGTGGWNEQYF	TGTGCCAGCAGTTCCGGGACAGGGGGCTGGAACGAGCAGTACTTC
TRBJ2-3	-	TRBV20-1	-	CSVVRGDTQYF	TGCAGTGTAGTGCGAGGGGATACGCAGTATTTT
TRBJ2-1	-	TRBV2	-	CASRDTGGQRSYNEQFF	TGTGCCAGCAGGGATACGGGGGGCCAGAGGTCCTACAATGAGCAGTTCTTC
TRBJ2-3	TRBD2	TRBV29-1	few	CSVAEPLAGGSTDTQYF	TGCAGCGTGGCAGAACCCCTAGCGGGGGGTAGCACAGATACGCAGTATTTT
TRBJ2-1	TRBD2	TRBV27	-	CASSPGTSLNEQFF	TGTGCCAGCAGTCCTGGGACTAGCTTGAATGAGCAGTTCTTC
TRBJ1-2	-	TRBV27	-	CASMYYRVGFGYGYTF	TGTGCCAGCATGTACTACAGGGTCGGTTTTGGCTATGGCTACACCTTC
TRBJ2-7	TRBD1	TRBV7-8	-	CASSKSGGSSSYEQYF	TGTGCCAGCAGCAAGTCAGGGGGCTCGAGCTCCTACGAGCAGTACTTC
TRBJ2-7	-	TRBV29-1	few	CSVEETGYEQYF	TGCAGCGTTGAAGAAACTGGGTACGAGCAGTACTTC
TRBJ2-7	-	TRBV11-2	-	CASTLGYGGHEQYF	TGTGCCAGCACCCTCGGGTATGGTGGCCACGAGCAGTACTTC
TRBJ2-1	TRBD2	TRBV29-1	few	CSVPYPGLAGGQFF	TGCAGCGTTCCCTACCCGGGACTAGCGGGAGGGCAGTTCTTC
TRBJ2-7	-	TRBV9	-	CASSVAYRTYEQYF	TGTGCCAGCAGCGTAGCATACAGAACCTACGAGCAGTACTTC
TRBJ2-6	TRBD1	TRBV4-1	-	CASSLSGTDLVLTF	TGCGCCAGCAGCCTCTCCGGGACAGATCTCGTCCTGACTTTC
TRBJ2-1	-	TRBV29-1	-	CSINNNEQFF	TGCAGCATAAATAACAATGAGCAGTTCTTC
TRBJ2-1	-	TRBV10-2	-	CALGRGSNEQFF	TGCGCTCTCGGTCGGGGTTCGAATGAGCAGTTCTTC
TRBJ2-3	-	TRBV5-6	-	CASTRLDSTDTQYF	TGTGCCAGCACCCGCCTGGACAGCACAGATACGCAGTATTTT
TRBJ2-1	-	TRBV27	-	CASSYTTGIYSGEQFF	TGTGCCAGCAGTTATACCACAGGGATCTACTCGGGTGAGCAGTTCTTC
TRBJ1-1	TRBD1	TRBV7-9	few	CASSPPGGGANTEAFF	TGTGCCAGCAGCCCTCCAGGGGGAGGCGCGAACACTGAAGCTTTCTTT
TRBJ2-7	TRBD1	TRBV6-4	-	CASKRGDRGRCYEQYF	TGTGCCAGCAAGAGGGGGGACAGGGGACGTTGCTACGAGCAGTACTTC
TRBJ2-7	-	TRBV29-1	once	CSVEGDGYLNNEQYF	TGCAGCGTTGAAGGGGATGGCTACCTTAACAACGAGCAGTACTTC
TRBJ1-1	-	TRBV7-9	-	CASSLVQGAAFF	TGTGCCAGCAGCTTAGTGCAGGGAGCTGCTTTCTTT
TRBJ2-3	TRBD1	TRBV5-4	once	CASSSQGIRATDTQYF	TGTGCCAGCAGTTCACAGGGGATTAGGGCCACAGATACGCAGTATTTT
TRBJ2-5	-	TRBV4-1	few	CASSQGVQETQYF	TGCGCCAGCAGCCAAGGAGTCCAAGAGACCCAGTACTTC
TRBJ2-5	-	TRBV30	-	CAWSVWRAETQYF	TGTGCCTGGAGTGTATGGAGGGCAGAGACCCAGTACTTC
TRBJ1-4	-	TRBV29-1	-	CSVEDPLRNEKLFF	TGCAGCGTTGAAGATCCTTTGCGGAATGAAAAACTGTTTTTT
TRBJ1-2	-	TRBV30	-	CAWSGSSYINYGYTF	TGTGCCTGGAGTGGATCAAGCTACATCAACTATGGCTACACCTTC
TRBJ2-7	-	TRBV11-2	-	CASSSIAYEQYF	TGTGCCAGCAGCTCCATAGCCTACGAGCAGTACTTC
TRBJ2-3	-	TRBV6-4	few	CASSKGTEADTQYF	TGTGCCAGCAGTAAGGGGACTGAGGCAGATACGCAGTATTTT
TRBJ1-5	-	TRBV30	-	CAWTGGPGMNNQPQHF	TGTGCCTGGACGGGCGGCCCGGGAATGAACAATCAGCCCCAGCATTTT
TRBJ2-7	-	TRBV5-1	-	CASSLGGEQYF	TGCGCCAGCAGCTTGGGCGGGGAGCAGTACTTC
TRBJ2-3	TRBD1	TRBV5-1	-	CASSDSTGSTDTQYF	TGCGCCAGCAGCGATTCGACAGGGTCCACAGATACGCAGTATTTT